The clone carrying this T cell receptor beta chain was picked up one time. This record belongs to a study of blood T cell repertoires in COVID-19. About the research overall: Sources were T cells, B-cell-depleted T cells, or PBMCs; the material itself was cDNA or gDNA.

In the authors' methods: By means of reference gene primer amplification, nucleated cell counts were estimated. TCRdb's table, derived via immunoSEQ multiplex PCR, lists solely in-frame clones and lacks some. The V and J calls and clone size are taken from that table; D and trimming were inferred from the DNA. This table holds some 150,000 clones, roughly 80% found once. The germline V and J ends were trimmed by 1 base and 8 bases, with 12 bases remaining between them. The CDR3 length is 14 residues. The V gene's germline CDR1 is MGHDK and CDR2 SYGVNS. Specimen: peripheral blood. The origin of this receptor is a human donor in a cohort sampled during active COVID-19. The chain links TRBV25-1 to TRBJ2-1, with D unclear. The CDR3 is CASSELTKIHEQFF. CDR3 bases: TGTGCCAGCAGTGAATTGACAAAGATCCATGAGCAGTTCTTC.